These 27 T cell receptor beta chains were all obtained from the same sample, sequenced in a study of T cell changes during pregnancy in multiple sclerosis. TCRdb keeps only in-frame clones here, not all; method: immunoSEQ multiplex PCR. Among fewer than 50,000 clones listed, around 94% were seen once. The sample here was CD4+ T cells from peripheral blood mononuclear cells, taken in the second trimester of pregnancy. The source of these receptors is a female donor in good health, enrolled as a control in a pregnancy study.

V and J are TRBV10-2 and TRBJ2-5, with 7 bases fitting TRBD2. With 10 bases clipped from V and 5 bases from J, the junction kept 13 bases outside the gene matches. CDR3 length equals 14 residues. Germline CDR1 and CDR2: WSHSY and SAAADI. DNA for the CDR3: TGCGCCACCATACCCAGCGGGGTCACGGAGACCCAGTACTTC. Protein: CATIPSGVTETQYF.

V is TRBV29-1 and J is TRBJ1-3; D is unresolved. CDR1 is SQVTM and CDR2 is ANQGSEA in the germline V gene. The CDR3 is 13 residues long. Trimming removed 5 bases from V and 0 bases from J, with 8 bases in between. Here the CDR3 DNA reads TGCAGCGTTTCCCTAGTCTCTGGAAACACCATATATTTT. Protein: CSVSLVSGNTIYF.

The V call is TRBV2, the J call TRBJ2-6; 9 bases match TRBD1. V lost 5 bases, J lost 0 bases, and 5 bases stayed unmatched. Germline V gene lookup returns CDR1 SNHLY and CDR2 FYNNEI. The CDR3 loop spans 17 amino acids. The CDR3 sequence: CASSSGTGNSGANVLTF. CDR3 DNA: TGTGCCAGCAGTTCAGGGACAGGGAACTCTGGGGCCAACGTCCTGACTTTC. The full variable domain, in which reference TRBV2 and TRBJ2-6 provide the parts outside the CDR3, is EPEVTQTPSHQVTQMGQEVILRCVPISNHLYFYWYRQILGQKVEFLVSFYNNEISEKSEIFDDQFSVERPDGSNFTLKIRSTKLEDSAMYFCASSSGTGNSGANVLTFGAGSRLTVL.

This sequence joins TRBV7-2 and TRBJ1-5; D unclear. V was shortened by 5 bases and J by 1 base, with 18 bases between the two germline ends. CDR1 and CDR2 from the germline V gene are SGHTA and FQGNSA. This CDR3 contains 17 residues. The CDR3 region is CASSPRSGFMSNQPQHF. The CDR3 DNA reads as TGTGCCAGCAGCCCGAGGTCCGGGTTCATGAGCAATCAGCCCCAGCATTTT.

The CDR3 reads CASSSTGMANEKLFF. In DNA form, the CDR3 reads TGTGCCAGCAGCTCTACGGGAATGGCTAATGAAAAACTGTTTTTT. This chain links TRBV7-2 with TRBJ1-4, with D uncertain. This CDR3 region has 15 residues. Germline CDR1 and CDR2: SGHTA and FQGNSA. V shed 4 bases and J shed 3 bases, with 12 bases lying between them.

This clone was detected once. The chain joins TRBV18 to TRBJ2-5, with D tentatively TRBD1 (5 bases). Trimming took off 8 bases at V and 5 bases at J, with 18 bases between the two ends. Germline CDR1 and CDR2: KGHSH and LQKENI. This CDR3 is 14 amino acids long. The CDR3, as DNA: TGTGCCAGCACAGGACCAGGGCTTTGGGAGACCCAGTACTTC. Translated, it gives CASTGPGLWETQYF. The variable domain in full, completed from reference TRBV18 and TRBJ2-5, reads NAGVMQNPRHLVRRRGQEARLRCSPMKGHSHVYWYRQLPEEGLKFMVYLQKENIIDESGMPKERFSAEFPKEGPSILRIQQVVRGDSAAYFCASTGPGLWETQYFGPGTRLLVL.

CDR3 sequence (DNA): TGCGCCAGCAGCTTGGCTTCTGGGACAGGGGTGGGCAATGAGCAGTTCTTC. Its protein is CASSLASGTGVGNEQFF. The rearrangement uses TRBV5-1 and TRBJ2-1; 10 positions match TRBD1. Germline V gene data show CDR1 as SGHRS and CDR2 as YFSETQ. Unmatched junction bases numbered 9, after V lost 0 bases and J lost 6 bases. The CDR3 has 17 amino acids. The full variable domain, completed using reference TRBV5-1 and TRBJ2-1, is KAGVTQTPRYLIKTRGQQVTLSCSPISGHRSVSWYQQTPGQGLQFLFEYFSETQRNKGNFPGRFSGRQFSNSRSEMNVSTLELGDSALYLCASSLASGTGVGNEQFFGPGTRLTVL.

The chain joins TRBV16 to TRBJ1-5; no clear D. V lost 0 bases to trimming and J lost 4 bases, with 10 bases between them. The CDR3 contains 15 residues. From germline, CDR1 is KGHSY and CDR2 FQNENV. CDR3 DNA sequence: TGTGCCAGCAGCCAATCGATGCCCGGGAATCAGCCCCAGCATTTT. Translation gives CASSQSMPGNQPQHF.

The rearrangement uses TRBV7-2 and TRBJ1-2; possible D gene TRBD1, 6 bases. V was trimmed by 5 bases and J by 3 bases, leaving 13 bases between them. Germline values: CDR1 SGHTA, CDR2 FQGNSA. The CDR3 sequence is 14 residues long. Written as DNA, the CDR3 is TGTGCCAGCAGCCCCCCCGGGACACACTATGGCTACACCTTC. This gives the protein CASSPPGTHYGYTF. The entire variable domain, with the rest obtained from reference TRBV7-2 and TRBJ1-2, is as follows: GAGVSQSPSNKVTEKGKDVELRCDPISGHTALYWYRQSLGQGLEFLIYFQGNSAPDKSGLPSDRFSAERTGGSVSTLTIQRTQQEDSAVYLCASSPPGTHYGYTFGSGTRLTVV.

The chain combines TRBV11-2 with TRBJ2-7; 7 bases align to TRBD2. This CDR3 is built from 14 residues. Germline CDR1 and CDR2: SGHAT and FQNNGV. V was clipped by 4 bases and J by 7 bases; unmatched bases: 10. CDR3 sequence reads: CASSSGLGGGEQYF. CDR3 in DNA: TGTGCCAGCAGCTCAGGACTAGGTGGTGGGGAGCAGTACTTC.

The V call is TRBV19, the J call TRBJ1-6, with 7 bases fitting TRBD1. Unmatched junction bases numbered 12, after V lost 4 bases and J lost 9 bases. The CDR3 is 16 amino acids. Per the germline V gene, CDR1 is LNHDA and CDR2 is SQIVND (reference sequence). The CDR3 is CASSTTGTATFSPLHF. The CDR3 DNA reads TGTGCCAGTAGTACAACCGGGACAGCAACTTTTTCACCCCTCCACTTT. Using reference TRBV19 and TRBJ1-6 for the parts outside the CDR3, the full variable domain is DGGITQSPKYLFRKEGQNVTLSCEQNLNHDAMYWYRQDPGQGLRLIYYSQIVNDFQKGDIAEGYSVSREKKESFPLTVTSAQKNPTAFYLCASSTTGTATFSPLHFGNGTRLTVT.

CDR3 DNA: TGTGCCAGCAGCGTAGTGGGGAGGGACAATGAGCAGTTCTTC. Its translation is CASSVVGRDNEQFF. The rearrangement uses TRBV9 and TRBJ2-1, with 7 bases that match TRBD2. Germline CDR1 reads SGDLS; CDR2 reads YYNGEE. V was pared by 0 bases and J by 5 bases, with 2 bases of the junction left unmatched. The CDR3 length is 14 residues.

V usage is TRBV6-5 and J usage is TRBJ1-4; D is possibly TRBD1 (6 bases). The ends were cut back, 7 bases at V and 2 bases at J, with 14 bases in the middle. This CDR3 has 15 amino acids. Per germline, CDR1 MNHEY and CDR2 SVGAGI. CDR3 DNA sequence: TGTGCCAGCAAAGGGGGGGGGCCGACTAATGAAAAACTGTTTTTT. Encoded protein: CASKGGGPTNEKLFF.

The CDR3 loop reads CAISDEGHEQYF. Written as DNA, the CDR3 is TGTGCCATCAGTGATGAGGGCCACGAGCAGTACTTC. The chain combines TRBV10-3 with TRBJ2-7, with D possibly matching TRBD2 (5 bases). This CDR3 comprises 12 residues. Germline lookup yields CDR1 ENHRY and CDR2 SYGVKD. V was cut by 3 bases and J by 5 bases, with 8 bases left in between.

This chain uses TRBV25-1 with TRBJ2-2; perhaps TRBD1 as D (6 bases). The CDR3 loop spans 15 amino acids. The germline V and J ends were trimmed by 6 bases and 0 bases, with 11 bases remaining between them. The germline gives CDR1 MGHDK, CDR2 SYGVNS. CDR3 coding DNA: TGTGCCAGCAGAACAGGGTTCGCGAACACCGGGGAGCTGTTTTTT. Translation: CASRTGFANTGELFF.

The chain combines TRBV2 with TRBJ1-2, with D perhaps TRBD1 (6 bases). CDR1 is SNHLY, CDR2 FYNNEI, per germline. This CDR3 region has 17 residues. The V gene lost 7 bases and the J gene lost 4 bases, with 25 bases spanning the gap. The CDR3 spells CASTFDRTPYSSYGYTF. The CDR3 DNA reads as TGTGCCAGCACCTTCGACAGGACACCCTACTCTAGCTATGGCTACACCTTC.

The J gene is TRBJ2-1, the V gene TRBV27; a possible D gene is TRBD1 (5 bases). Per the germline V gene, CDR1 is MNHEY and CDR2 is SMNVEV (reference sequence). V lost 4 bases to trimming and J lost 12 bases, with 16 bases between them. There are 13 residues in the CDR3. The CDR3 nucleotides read TGTGCCAGCAGTTCGACCAGACGACAGCGGCAGTTCTTC. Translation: CASSSTRRQRQFF.

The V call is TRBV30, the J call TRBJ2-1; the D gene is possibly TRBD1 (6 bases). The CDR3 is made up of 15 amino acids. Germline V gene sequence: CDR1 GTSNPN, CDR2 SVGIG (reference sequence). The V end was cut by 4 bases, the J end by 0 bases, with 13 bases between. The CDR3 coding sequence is TGTGCCTGGACCCTTACAGGGAGCTCCTACAATGAGCAGTTCTTC. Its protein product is CAWTLTGSSYNEQFF.

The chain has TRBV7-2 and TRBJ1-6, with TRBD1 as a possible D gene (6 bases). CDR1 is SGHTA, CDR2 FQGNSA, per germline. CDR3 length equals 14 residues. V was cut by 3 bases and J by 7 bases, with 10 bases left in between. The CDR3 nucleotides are TGTGCCAGCAGCTTGGACAGCTTAAATTCACCCCTCCACTTT. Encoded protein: CASSLDSLNSPLHF.

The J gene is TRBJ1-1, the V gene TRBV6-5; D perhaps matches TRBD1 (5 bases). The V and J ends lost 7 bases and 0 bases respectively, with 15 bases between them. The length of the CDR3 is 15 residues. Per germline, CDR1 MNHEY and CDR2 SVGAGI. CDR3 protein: CASNPGTLMNTEAFF. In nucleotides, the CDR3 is TGTGCCAGCAACCCCGGGACTCTAATGAACACTGAAGCTTTCTTT.

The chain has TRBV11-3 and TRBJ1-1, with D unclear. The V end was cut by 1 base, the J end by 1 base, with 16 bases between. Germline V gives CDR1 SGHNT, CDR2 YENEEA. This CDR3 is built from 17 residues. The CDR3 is CASSLVSTPKWNTEAFF. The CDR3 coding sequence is TGTGCCAGCAGCTTAGTATCGACTCCGAAGTGGAACACTGAAGCTTTCTTT.

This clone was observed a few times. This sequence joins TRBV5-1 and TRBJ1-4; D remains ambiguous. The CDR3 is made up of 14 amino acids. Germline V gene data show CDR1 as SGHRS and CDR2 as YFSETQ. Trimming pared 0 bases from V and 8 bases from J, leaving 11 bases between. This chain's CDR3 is CASSLVGESEKLFF. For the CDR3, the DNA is TGCGCCAGCAGCTTGGTCGGGGAGAGCGAAAAACTGTTTTTT.

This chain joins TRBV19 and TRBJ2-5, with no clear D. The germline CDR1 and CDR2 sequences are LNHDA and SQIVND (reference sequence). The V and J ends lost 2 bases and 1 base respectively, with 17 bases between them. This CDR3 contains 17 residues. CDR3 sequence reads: CASSIIHQAGPQETQYF. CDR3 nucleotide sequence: TGTGCCAGTAGTATAATACACCAGGCAGGTCCCCAAGAGACCCAGTACTTC.

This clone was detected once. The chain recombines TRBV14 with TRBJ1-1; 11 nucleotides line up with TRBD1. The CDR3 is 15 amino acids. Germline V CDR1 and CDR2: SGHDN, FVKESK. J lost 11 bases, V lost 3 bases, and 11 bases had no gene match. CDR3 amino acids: CASSQAGTGGVLAFF. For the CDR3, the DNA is TGTGCCAGCAGCCAGGCCGGGACAGGGGGTGTATTGGCTTTCTTT.

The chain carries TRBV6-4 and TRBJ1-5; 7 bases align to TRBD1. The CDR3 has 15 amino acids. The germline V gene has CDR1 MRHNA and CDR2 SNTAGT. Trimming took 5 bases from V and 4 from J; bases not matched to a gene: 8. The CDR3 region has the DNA TGTGCCAGCAGTCCGGAAGGGACAGTAAATCAGCCCCAGCATTTT. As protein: CASSPEGTVNQPQHF.

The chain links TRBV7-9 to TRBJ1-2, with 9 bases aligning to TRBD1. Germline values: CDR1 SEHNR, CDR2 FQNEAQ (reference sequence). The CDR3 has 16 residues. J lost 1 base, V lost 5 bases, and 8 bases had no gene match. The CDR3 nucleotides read TGTGCCAGCAGCCAGTTCGGGACAGGGTTTAACTATGGCTACACCTTC. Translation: CASSQFGTGFNYGYTF.

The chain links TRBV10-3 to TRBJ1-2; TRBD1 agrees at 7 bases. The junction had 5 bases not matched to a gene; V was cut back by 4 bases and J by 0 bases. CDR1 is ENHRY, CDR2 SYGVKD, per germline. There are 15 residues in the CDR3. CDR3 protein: CAISGITGANYGYTF. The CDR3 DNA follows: TGTGCCATCAGTGGGATAACAGGGGCTAACTATGGCTACACCTTC.